These 26 T cell receptor beta chains were sequenced from one sample in a study of tumor and adjacent non-tumor tissue in lung cancer. No cell sorting was done before RNA was extracted from the tissue. A modified ARM-PCR protocol with three rounds of nested PCR amplified TCRbeta. TCRdb recomputed calls from the multiplex PCR reads with MiXCR, one row per CDR3 protein. The sample carries about 80,000 distinct CDR3 sequences, approximately 77% recorded once. The sequenced sample was lung tumor tissue. The receptors stem from a middle-aged woman with non-small cell lung cancer.

As concerns this clonotype: Its ends do not fully match the called genes, so a read error is possible. The chain carries TRBV29-1 and TRBJ2-7; no clear D. The CDR3 spans 12 residues. Germline assignment: CDR1 SQVTM and CDR2 ANQGSEA. The DNA of the CDR3 is TGCAGTGTTGGTACGAGCGAGAACGACCAGTACTTC. It translates to CSVGTSENDQYF.

The chain recombines TRBV28 with TRBJ2-1; maybe TRBD1 (6 bases). The CDR3 is made up of 17 amino acids. The ends were cut back, 6 bases at V and 3 bases at J, with 21 bases in the middle. Per the germline V gene, CDR1 is MDHEN and CDR2 is SYDVKM. The CDR3 DNA follows: TGTGCCAGCAGATCCCTGATGGACAGAGAAATCTACAATGAGCAGTTCTTC. It specifies CASRSLMDREIYNEQFF. Based on the CDR3 plus reference TRBV28 and TRBJ2-1, the full variable domain is DVKVTQSSRYLVKRTGEKVFLECVQDMDHENMFWYRQDPGLGLRLIYFSYDVKMKEKGDIPEGYSVSREKKERFSLILESASTNQTSMYLCASRSLMDREIYNEQFFGPGTRLTVL.

This clonotype was observed at least ten times. The chain couples TRBV5-6 to TRBJ1-5; TRBD1 agrees at 7 bases. CDR1 SGHDT and CDR2 YYEEEE come from the germline V gene. The CDR3 runs to 15 residues. Losses at the gene ends were 0 bases for V and 2 bases for J; bases not matched to a gene: 2. CDR3 in amino acids: CASSLATGGNQPQHF. The CDR3 coding sequence is TGTGCCAGCAGCTTGGCAACAGGGGGCAATCAGCCCCAGCATTTT.

The chain links TRBV4-2 to TRBJ2-7; TRBD2 agrees at 7 bases. Trimming cost V 0 bases and J 8 bases; bases outside gene matches: 10. CDR3 length: 15 residues. Germline V CDR1 and CDR2: LGHNA, YNFKEQ. This chain's CDR3 is CASSQDQGGGYKQYF. In DNA, the CDR3 is TGTGCCAGCAGCCAAGACCAGGGCGGGGGTTACAAGCAGTACTTC.

This clonotype has just a few counts. The rearrangement uses TRBV25-1 and TRBJ2-1; D unresolved. The CDR3 is made up of 15 amino acids. V dropped 7 bases and J dropped 0 bases, with 13 bases sitting between them. The germline V gene has CDR1 MGHDK and CDR2 SYGVNS. CDR3 bases: TGTGCCAGCACGACGCCATCGAGCTCCTACAATGAGCAGTTCTTC. This translates into CASTTPSSSYNEQFF.

In the case of this clonotype: A clone one base away is much larger, so this may be a read error. The chain recombines TRBV28 with TRBJ2-1, with D possibly matching TRBD2 (5 bases). From germline, CDR1 is MDHEN and CDR2 SYDVKM. The CDR3 is 15 residues long. CDR3 amino acids: CANSLGAGAPNEQFF. The CDR3 nucleotides read TGTGCCAACAGTTTAGGCGCGGGCGCGCCAAATGAGCAGTTCTTC. Variable domain in full (rest from reference TRBV28 and TRBJ2-1): DVKVTQSSRYLVKRTGEKVFLECVQDMDHENMFWYRQDPGLGLRLIYFSYDVKMKEKGDIPEGYSVSREKKERFSLILESASTNQTSMYLCANSLGAGAPNEQFFGPGTRLTVL.

The V gene is TRBV5-4, the J gene TRBJ2-2; the match to TRBD1 covers 8 bases. The CDR3 consists of 14 residues. The germline V gene has CDR1 SGHNT and CDR2 YYREEE (reference sequence). CDR3 region: CGSSRGLNTGELFF. CDR3 DNA sequence: TGTGGTAGCAGCAGGGGGCTTAACACCGGGGAGCTGTTTTTT.

As for this clonotype: The CDR3 carries no conserved terminal phenylalanine or tryptophan, so it likely arises from a read error. Because the CDR3's place on the DNA is in doubt, the DNA is left out and the CDR3 is given as listed by TCRdb. V and J are TRBV6-1 and TRBJ1-5; the D segment call TRBD1 is taken from the table without a DNA check. Including both end residues, the CDR3 is 15 amino acids long. Germline V gene data show CDR1 as MNHNS and CDR2 as SASEGT. CDR3 amino acids: CASSWSGPGNQPHHS.

This clonotype was found once. This sequence joins TRBV11-2 and TRBJ2-7, with TRBD1 identical over 9 bases. Germline CDR1 reads SGHAT; CDR2 reads FQNNGV. CDR3 length: 19 residues. Trimming took 3 bases from V and 7 from J; bases not matched to a gene: 22. As DNA, the CDR3 is TGTGCCAGCAGCTTTTTTCAGGGAATCCGGGACAGGGAATTCCAGGAGCAGTACTTC. Protein: CASSFFQGIRDREFQEQYF.

On this clonotype: A much larger clonotype is one base distant, so this may be a read error. The CDR3 DNA reads TGTGCCTGGAGTGTTCCAACTGGATCCTACGACCAGTACTTC. Its protein product is CAWSVPTGSYDQYF. The chain links TRBV30 to TRBJ2-7; D is ambiguous. The germline V gene encodes CDR1 GTSNPN and CDR2 SVGIG (reference sequence). The CDR3 sequence is 14 residues long.

The chain links TRBV30 to TRBJ2-1; D might be TRBD2 (5 bases). Trimming took 0 bases from V and 8 from J, leaving 14 bases between them. Looked up from germline, CDR1 is GTSNPN and CDR2 is SVGIG (reference sequence). This CDR3 region has 14 residues. Here the CDR3 reads CAWSVARGYDEQFF. CDR3 bases: TGTGCCTGGAGTGTGGCCCGAGGGTACGATGAGCAGTTCTTC.

On this clonotype: One junction end disagrees with the germline gene, perhaps due to a read error. The chain carries TRBV12-3 or TRBV12-4 and TRBJ2-7; TRBD2 agrees at 8 bases. This CDR3 has 16 residues. The CDR3 loop reads CATSFSRTSPSHEQYF. The CDR3 DNA is TGTGCCACCAGTTTTAGTCGGACTAGCCCAAGTCACGAGCAGTACTTC.

Comment on this clonotype: At one end the junction does not follow the germline gene, possibly because of a read error. V gene TRBV4-2 combines with J gene TRBJ2-7, with D possibly being TRBD1 (5 bases). This CDR3 comprises 14 residues. The germline CDR1 and CDR2 sequences are LGHNA and YNFKEQ. The CDR3 coding sequence is TGTGTCAGCAGCCAAGGGGCGAGACACCCAGATGCTTACTTC. Protein: CVSSQGARHPDAYF.

As to this clonotype: Being one base from a much bigger clone, this may be a read error. Written as DNA, the CDR3 is TGTGCCAGCAGTCCGCGGACTAGCGGAAAAGAGACCCAGAACTTC. Its translation is CASSPRTSGKETQNF. This sequence joins TRBV28 and TRBJ2-5; 10 positions match TRBD2. The CDR3 length is 15 residues. Germline CDR1 is MDHEN and CDR2 is SYDVKM.

As concerns this clonotype: A read error may explain this, as a much larger clone is one base away. The chain uses TRBV4-1 and TRBJ2-1; 12 bases align to TRBD1. The CDR3 extends over 15 amino acids. Germline-derived CDR1 and CDR2 are MGHRA and YSYEKL. CDR3 sequence: CTSSQEGQGANEQFF. The CDR3 region has the DNA TGCACCAGCAGCCAAGAGGGACAGGGGGCGAATGAGCAGTTCTTC.

This clonotype was counted a few times. Just one base apart from a much larger clone, this may be a read error. The conserved closing phenylalanine or tryptophan is absent in this CDR3, likely reflecting a read error. The chain combines TRBV28 with TRBJ1-4; 7 bases align to TRBD1. V shed 2 bases and J 7 bases; nucleotides not matched to a gene: 4. Per germline, CDR1 MDHEN and CDR2 SYDVKM. The CDR3 is made up of 14 amino acids. Here the CDR3 DNA reads TGTGCCAGCAGTTTAAGGCAGGGGGGTGAAAAACTGTTTTTG. This codes for CASSLRQGGEKLFL.

A note on this clonotype: At one boundary the junction diverges from the germline segment, which might be a read error. In DNA, the CDR3 is TGTGCCAGCAGCCCAGGGGGGGGGGGGGCATCAGCCCCAACATTT. It translates to CASSPGGGGASAPTF. The chain combines TRBV11-2 with TRBJ1-5; 7 nucleotides agree with TRBD1. Looked up from germline, CDR1 is SGHAT and CDR2 is FQNNGV. This CDR3 has 15 residues.

Points on this clonotype: A read error may produce the germline difference seen at one junction end. The chain joins TRBV12-3 or TRBV12-4 to TRBJ2-1, with 13 bases fitting TRBD2. The CDR3 sequence is 15 residues long. CDR3 sequence: CASSPTSGRARGQLF. Here the CDR3 DNA reads TGTGCCAGCAGCCCTACTAGCGGGAGGGCCAGGGGGCAGTTATTC.

The V gene is TRBV4-2, the J gene TRBJ1-6, with 10 nucleotides matching TRBD1. CDR1 and CDR2 (germline): LGHNA, YNFKEQ. The CDR3 consists of 15 residues. The V gene end was trimmed by 9 bases and the J gene end by 7 bases; junction bases not matched to a gene: 9. CDR3 sequence reads: CASRTRTGGNSPLHF. The CDR3 bases are TGTGCCAGTAGAACCCGGACAGGGGGGAATTCACCCCTCCACTTT.

With respect to this clonotype: Because the CDR3 is missing its conserved closing phenylalanine or tryptophan, this is likely a read error. This sequence joins TRBV29-1 and TRBJ2-7; possibly TRBD1 or TRBD2 for D (5 bases each). The CDR3 spans 13 residues. Germline CDR1 reads SQVTM; CDR2 reads ANQGSEA. The CDR3 spells CNVGDGGIYEQYL. CDR3 sequence (DNA): TGCAACGTTGGGGACGGAGGAATTTACGAGCAGTACTTG.

For this clonotype: A much larger clone differs by one base, so this may be a read error. The J gene is TRBJ1-1, the V gene TRBV9; D is ambiguous. CDR1 and CDR2 from the germline V gene are SGDLS and YYNGEE. CDR3 length: 14 residues. The DNA for the CDR3 is TGTGCCATCAGCGCCGACGGGAGGATTTCTGAAGCTTTCTTT. Protein product: CAISADGRISEAFF.

Note on this clonotype: At one end, the junction sequence differs from germline, possibly due to a read error. This sequence joins TRBV6-6 and TRBJ2-1, with 7 bases fitting TRBD1. CDR3 length: 16 residues. Per germline, CDR1 MNHNY and CDR2 SVGAGI (reference sequence). The CDR3 is CTSSRQGQHYYNEQFF. The CDR3 DNA reads as TGTACCAGCAGCAGACAGGGACAACACTACTACAATGAGCAGTTCTTC.

As for this clonotype: Since a much larger clone is just one base distant, this may be a read error. V is TRBV5-8 and J is TRBJ2-1, with D possibly matching TRBD1 (5 bases). Germline V gene data show CDR1 as SGHTS and CDR2 as YDEGEE. With 9 bases removed from V and 0 bases from J, the gap between germline ends came to 16 bases. The CDR3 sequence is 15 residues long. The CDR3 sequence is CANLRAPSSYNEQFF. The DNA of the CDR3 is TGTGCCAACCTCAGGGCCCCGAGCTCCTACAATGAGCAGTTCTTC.

Points on this clonotype: No conserved phenylalanine or tryptophan is present at the end of the CDR3, so a read error is the likely explanation. The chain combines TRBV11-2 with TRBJ1-6; D is uncertain. Germline V gene lookup returns CDR1 SGHAT and CDR2 FQNNGV. The CDR3 is 15 amino acids. The CDR3 DNA reads TGTGCCAGCAGTTTAGCCTCGGGTAATAATTCACCCCTCCACTCT. Translating gives CASSLASGNNSPLHS.

The chain combines TRBV6-5 with TRBJ2-1, with 7 bases lining up with TRBD2. Germline lookup yields CDR1 MNHEY and CDR2 SVGAGI. The CDR3 runs to 16 residues. V was clipped by 5 bases and J by 7 bases; unmatched bases: 14. CDR3 sequence: CASSRTRGRVGNEQFF. The CDR3 DNA is TGTGCCAGCAGTCGGACTAGAGGGAGGGTGGGGAATGAGCAGTTCTTC.

This clonotype was seen repeatedly, ten times or more. The chain links TRBV12-3 or TRBV12-4 to TRBJ2-2, with no clear D. The CDR3 contains 12 residues. V was clipped by 6 bases and J by 4 bases, with 6 bases between them. DNA for the CDR3: TGTGCCAGCAGCACCAGCACCGGGGAGCTGTTTTTT. Translated: CASSTSTGELFF.